This entry is about one T cell receptor beta chain. Trimming removed 1 base from V and 5 bases from J, with 11 bases in between. Germline CDR1 is LNHNV and CDR2 is YYDKDF (reference sequence). The CDR3 has 15 amino acids. The data are from a study of shared clonotypes between healthy human individuals. Using immunoSEQ multiplex PCR, the repertoire was profiled, and TCRdb retains in-frame clones only, with some absent. Among a few million clones, more than 80% were seen once, and the ten largest hold about 0.13%. What was sequenced was naive CD4+ T cells sorted from blood. As to subset: CD45RA+ positively selected. This TCR was sampled from a man between 18 and 29 years old in good health. The chain has TRBV15 and TRBJ1-4; D gene unclear. The CDR3 protein is CATSRAVLENEKLFF. The CDR3 DNA follows: TGTGCCACCAGCAGAGCGGTTTTGGAGAATGAAAAACTGTTTTTT.